Listed here are 26 T cell receptor beta chains from one sample, sequenced in a study of cytomegalovirus exposure and HLA in healthy donors. Researchers ran the PCR with 60 Vbeta and 13 Jbeta primers. The protocol was immunoSEQ multiplex PCR, while the TCRdb copy is restricted to in-frame clones and leaves out a portion. Of 120,000 or so clones listed, 70% to 90% are singletons. Sample: PBMCs. The receptor source for this set is a man aged 18 to 30 in good health and CMV-seropositive.

This clone was picked up a small number of times. This chain joins TRBV7-4 and TRBJ1-1, with TRBD1 as a possible D gene (5 bases). CDR3 length: 14 residues. Germline CDR1 reads SGHVT; CDR2 reads SQSDAQ. The ends were cut back, 5 bases at V and 4 bases at J, with 14 bases in the middle. CDR3 in amino acids: CASSRGGGGTEAFF. The CDR3 DNA reads TGTGCCAGCAGCCGGGGCGGGGGAGGCACTGAAGCTTTCTTT.

The genes are TRBV5-6 and TRBJ2-7; D gene ambiguous. Germline V gene data show CDR1 as SGHDT and CDR2 as YYEEEE. The ends were cut back, 2 bases at V and 4 bases at J, with 10 bases in the middle. The CDR3 is 13 residues long. The CDR3 protein is CASSLQSSYEQYF. As DNA, the CDR3 is TGTGCCAGCAGCTTACAGTCTTCATACGAGCAGTACTTC.

The DNA of the CDR3 is TGTGCCAGCAGTTACTCGAACAGGCCCTTCTATGGCTACACCTTC. Its protein is CASSYSNRPFYGYTF. The chain combines TRBV6-5 with TRBJ1-2; TRBD1 might be the D (5 bases). V was clipped by 0 bases and J by 4 bases, with 12 bases between them. The CDR3 is made up of 15 amino acids. Germline CDR1 and CDR2: MNHEY and SVGAGI.

V usage is TRBV9 and J usage is TRBJ1-2, with D possibly TRBD1 on 5 matching bases. The CDR3 has 13 amino acids. Trimming took off 0 bases at V and 8 bases at J, with 11 bases between the two ends. CDR1 SGDLS and CDR2 YYNGEE come from the germline V gene. The CDR3 loop is CASSVVAGGGYTF. CDR3 coding DNA: TGTGCCAGCAGCGTAGTGGCCGGGGGGGGCTACACCTTC.

The chain employs TRBV2 and TRBJ2-5, with a weak D call TRBD2 (5 bases). The CDR3 spans 13 residues. V lost 3 bases and J lost 2, with 7 bases in between. CDR1 and CDR2 from the germline V gene are SNHLY and FYNNEI. The DNA for the CDR3 is TGTGCCAGCAGTGACGGGGTACAAGAGACCCAGTACTTC. This sequence encodes CASSDGVQETQYF.

The chain links TRBV7-6 to TRBJ2-3; 13 bases fit TRBD2. With V trimmed by 1 base and J by 5 bases, 9 bases remained unmatched. Germline V gives CDR1 SGHVS, CDR2 FNYEAQ. The CDR3 covers 18 residues. In DNA, the CDR3 is TGTGCCAGCAGCTTAGGGTCATCGGGACTAGCGGGGAGAGATACGCAGTATTTT. Amino acid sequence: CASSLGSSGLAGRDTQYF.

The gene calls are TRBV19 and TRBJ2-2; the match to TRBD1 covers 7 bases. Per the germline V gene, CDR1 is LNHDA and CDR2 is SQIVND (reference sequence). The CDR3 covers 15 residues. The J segment lost 6 bases and the V segment lost 3 bases, leaving 7 bases of the junction unmatched. CDR3 DNA sequence: TGTGCCAGTAGTATTTACAGGGGTGTGGCCGGGGAGCTGTTTTTT. This encodes CASSIYRGVAGELFF.

This clone was seen once. The gene calls are TRBV18 and TRBJ1-2; possibly TRBD1 for D (5 bases). V lost 3 bases and J lost 4, with 12 bases in between. The V gene's germline CDR1 is KGHSH and CDR2 LQKENI. The CDR3 has 14 amino acids. The CDR3 spells CASSPLGQIYGYTF. The CDR3 nucleotides are TGTGCCAGCTCACCCTTAGGACAAATCTATGGCTACACCTTC.

This clone was observed many times. The DNA for the CDR3 is TGCGCCAGCAGCCTAACGAACACTGAAGCTTTCTTT. Amino acids: CASSLTNTEAFF. The rearrangement joins TRBV5-1 to TRBJ1-1; D ambiguous. Per germline, CDR1 SGHRS and CDR2 YFSETQ. This CDR3 region has 12 residues. Trimming removed 4 bases from V and 1 base from J, with 5 bases in between.

The rearrangement joins TRBV19 to TRBJ1-6; D ambiguous. In germline, CDR1 is LNHDA, CDR2 SQIVND (reference sequence). CDR3 length: 15 residues. V lost 1 base, J lost 9 bases, and 13 bases lay in between. This CDR3 is CASSIGGVRGSPLHF. CDR3 coding DNA: TGTGCCAGTAGTATAGGTGGCGTCCGGGGTTCACCCCTCCACTTT.

The chain joins TRBV4-1 to TRBJ1-2; TRBD1 might be the D (5 bases). CDR1 and CDR2 from the germline V gene are MGHRA and YSYEKL. Trimming pared 5 bases from V and 8 bases from J, leaving 15 bases between. This CDR3 has 13 residues. CDR3 region: CASSGPGELGYTF. The DNA of the CDR3 is TGCGCCAGCAGCGGGCCGGGGGAATTGGGCTACACCTTC.

This clone has just one count. The chain employs TRBV6-5 and TRBJ1-1; TRBD1 aligns across 8 bases. Germline assignment: CDR1 MNHEY and CDR2 SVGAGI. J gave up 2 bases and V 4 bases, and 9 bases lay outside the gene matches. The CDR3 is 16 amino acids. The CDR3 DNA reads as TGTGCCAGCAGTTCCCTCTCGGACAGGGCTAACACTGAAGCTTTCTTT. This codes for CASSSLSDRANTEAFF.

The V gene is TRBV9, the J gene TRBJ2-5; 7 bases align to TRBD2. CDR3 length: 16 residues. V lost 4 bases to trimming and J lost 2 bases; unmatched junction nucleotides: 11. Germline CDR1 and CDR2: SGDLS and YYNGEE. The CDR3 here is CASSKLGGVSQETQYF. CDR3 bases: TGTGCCAGCAGCAAACTGGGGGGGGTTTCACAAGAGACCCAGTACTTC.

The genes are TRBV6-1 and TRBJ2-3; 11 bases are a match to TRBD2. The germline V gene has CDR1 MNHNS and CDR2 SASEGT. V was clipped by 3 bases and J by 4 bases; unmatched bases: 12. CDR3 length: 18 residues. CDR3 loop: CASSDLAGGGWFADTQYF. For the CDR3, the DNA is TGTGCCAGCAGTGACCTAGCGGGGGGCGGGTGGTTTGCAGATACGCAGTATTTT.

This chain connects TRBV5-1 to TRBJ2-7, with 9 bases lining up with TRBD1. Losses at the gene ends were 4 bases for V and 0 bases for J; bases not matched to a gene: 5. CDR3 length: 15 amino acids. Per the germline V gene, CDR1 is SGHRS and CDR2 is YFSETQ. The CDR3 loop is CASSATGGSSYEQYF. The CDR3 DNA follows: TGCGCCAGCAGCGCGACAGGGGGGAGCTCCTACGAGCAGTACTTC.

The J gene is TRBJ1-4, the V gene TRBV19; D is perhaps TRBD1 (5 bases). There are 15 residues in the CDR3. V lost 1 base, J lost 6 bases, and 12 bases lay in between. Looked up from germline, CDR1 is LNHDA and CDR2 is SQIVND (reference sequence). The CDR3 nucleotides read TGTGCCAGTAGTATAGCAGAGACAGCTGATGAAAAACTGTTTTTT. Translated: CASSIAETADEKLFF.

The chain carries TRBV5-4 and TRBJ1-2; 9 bases fit TRBD1. V lost 0 bases, J lost 4 bases, and 10 bases stayed unmatched. The CDR3 covers 17 residues. Germline CDR1 reads SGHNT; CDR2 reads YYREEE (reference sequence). CDR3 amino acids: CASSLDPDRGGSYGYTF. The CDR3 DNA reads as TGTGCCAGCAGCTTGGATCCGGACAGGGGTGGCTCCTATGGCTACACCTTC.

The gene calls are TRBV7-8 and TRBJ1-6; 10 nucleotides align to TRBD1. CDR1 SGHVS and CDR2 FQNEAQ come from the germline V gene. The CDR3 runs 14 residues. Losses at the gene ends were 5 bases for V and 10 bases for J; bases not matched to a gene: 5. Here the CDR3 reads CASSHRDRGSPLHF. The CDR3 DNA reads as TGTGCCAGCAGCCACCGGGACAGGGGATCACCCCTCCACTTT.

The chain uses TRBV4-1 and TRBJ2-5; no clear D. The CDR3 spans 14 residues. Deletions cut 1 base from V and 2 bases from J, with 8 bases between. Germline V gene data show CDR1 as MGHRA and CDR2 as YSYEKL. The CDR3, as DNA: TGCGCCAGCAGCCAAGTAGACTTGCAAGAGACCCAGTACTTC. It translates to CASSQVDLQETQYF.

In this sample, this clone turned up once. This chain connects TRBV10-3 to TRBJ2-1; TRBD2 aligns across 9 bases. CDR3 length: 16 residues. V gave up 2 bases and J gave up 5 bases; unmatched junction bases: 7. CDR1 and CDR2 (germline): ENHRY, SYGVKD. For the CDR3, the DNA is TGTGCCATCAGTGAGAATCTAGCGGGGATTAACAATGAGCAGTTCTTC. Translation gives CAISENLAGINNEQFF.

This clone has just one count. This chain links TRBV19 with TRBJ1-2; TRBD1 matches 7 bases. The CDR3 sequence is 14 residues long. V gave up 3 bases and J gave up 8 bases; unmatched junction bases: 9. Germline V gene lookup returns CDR1 LNHDA and CDR2 SQIVND (reference sequence). Here the CDR3 reads CASSILTGIKGYTF. The CDR3 nucleotides read TGTGCCAGTAGTATCTTGACAGGGATAAAGGGCTACACCTTC.

The chain recombines TRBV10-2 with TRBJ2-2; TRBD1 might be the D (5 bases). The CDR3 has 14 residues. Trimming took off 6 bases at V and 3 bases at J, with 11 bases between the two ends. Germline V gene data show CDR1 as WSHSY and CDR2 as SAAADI. CDR3 loop: CASRSPTDTGELFF. The CDR3 DNA reads as TGCGCCAGCAGGTCCCCGACAGACACCGGGGAGCTGTTTTTT.

The chain joins TRBV5-6 to TRBJ2-7; the match to TRBD2 covers 12 bases. The trim removed 5 bases at V and 5 bases at J, leaving 5 bases unmatched. This CDR3 is built from 14 residues. CDR1 SGHDT and CDR2 YYEEEE come from the germline V gene. CDR3: CASSLLAGGHEQYF. The DNA for the CDR3 is TGTGCCAGCAGTTTACTAGCGGGGGGCCACGAGCAGTACTTC.

V is TRBV19 and J is TRBJ1-3; D might be TRBD1 (5 bases). Trimming shortened V by 4 bases and J by 0 bases, and 10 bases separated the two germline ends. Germline loops: CDR1 LNHDA, CDR2 SQIVND (reference sequence). The CDR3 runs 15 residues. The CDR3 nucleotides are TGTGCCAGTAGTACGGACACCCGCTCTGGAAACACCATATATTTT. It specifies CASSTDTRSGNTIYF. Variable domain in full (rest from reference TRBV19 and TRBJ1-3): DGGITQSPKYLFRKEGQNVTLSCEQNLNHDAMYWYRQDPGQGLRLIYYSQIVNDFQKGDIAEGYSVSREKKESFPLTVTSAQKNPTAFYLCASSTDTRSGNTIYFGEGSWLTVV.

This clone has just one count. This rearrangement joins TRBV30 to TRBJ2-7, with a weak D call TRBD2 (7 bases). Germline lookup yields CDR1 GTSNPN and CDR2 SVGIG (reference sequence). Trimming pared 0 bases from V and 5 bases from J, leaving 14 bases between. The CDR3 is 14 amino acids. The CDR3 sequence is CAWSVGAGVDEQYF. The CDR3, as DNA: TGTGCCTGGAGTGTGGGGGCGGGGGTCGACGAGCAGTACTTC.

The chain carries TRBV13 and TRBJ2-2, with 9 bases matching TRBD2. V trimming: 3 bases; J trimming: 2 bases; junction bases outside the gene matches: 4. The CDR3 has 16 residues. The germline V gene has CDR1 PRHDT and CDR2 FYEKMQ (reference sequence). For the CDR3, the DNA is TGTGCCAGCAGCTTTAGCGGGGGTCCTAACACCGGGGAGCTGTTTTTT. It is translated as CASSFSGGPNTGELFF.